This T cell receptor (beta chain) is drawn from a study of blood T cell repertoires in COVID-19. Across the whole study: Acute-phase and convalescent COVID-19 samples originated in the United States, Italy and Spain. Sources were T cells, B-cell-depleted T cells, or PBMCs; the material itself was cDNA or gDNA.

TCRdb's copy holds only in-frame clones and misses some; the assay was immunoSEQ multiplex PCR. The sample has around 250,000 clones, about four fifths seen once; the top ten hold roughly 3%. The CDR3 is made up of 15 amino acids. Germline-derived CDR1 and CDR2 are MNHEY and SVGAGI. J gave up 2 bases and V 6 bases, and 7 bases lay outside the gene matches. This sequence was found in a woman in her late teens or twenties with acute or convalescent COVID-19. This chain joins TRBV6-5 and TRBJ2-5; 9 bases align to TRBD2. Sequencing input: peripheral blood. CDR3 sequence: CASRPLSGGQETQYF. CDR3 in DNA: TGTGCCAGCAGACCCCTTAGCGGGGGTCAAGAGACCCAGTACTTC.